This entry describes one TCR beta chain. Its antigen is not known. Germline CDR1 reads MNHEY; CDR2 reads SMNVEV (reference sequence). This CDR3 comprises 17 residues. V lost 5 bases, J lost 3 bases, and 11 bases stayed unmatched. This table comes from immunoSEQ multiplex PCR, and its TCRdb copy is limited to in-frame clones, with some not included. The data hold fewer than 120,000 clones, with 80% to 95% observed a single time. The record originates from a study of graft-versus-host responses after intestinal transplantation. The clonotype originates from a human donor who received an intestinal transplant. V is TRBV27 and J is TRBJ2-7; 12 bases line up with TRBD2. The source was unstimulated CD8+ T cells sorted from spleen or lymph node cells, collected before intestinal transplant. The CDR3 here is CASSPPRGLAGSYEQYF. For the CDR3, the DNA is TGTGCCAGCAGTCCACCCCGAGGACTAGCGGGGAGCTACGAGCAGTACTTC.